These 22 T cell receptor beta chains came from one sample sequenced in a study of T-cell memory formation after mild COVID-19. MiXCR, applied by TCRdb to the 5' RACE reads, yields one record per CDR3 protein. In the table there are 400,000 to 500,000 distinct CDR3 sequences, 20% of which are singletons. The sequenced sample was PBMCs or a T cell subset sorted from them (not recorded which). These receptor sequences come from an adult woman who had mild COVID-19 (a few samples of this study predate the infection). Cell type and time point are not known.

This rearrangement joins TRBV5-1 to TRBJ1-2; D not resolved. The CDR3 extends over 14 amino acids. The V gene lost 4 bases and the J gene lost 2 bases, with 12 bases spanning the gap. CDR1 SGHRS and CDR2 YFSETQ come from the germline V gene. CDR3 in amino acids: CASSGFSSNYGYTF. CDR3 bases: TGCGCCAGCAGCGGGTTCTCGTCCAACTATGGCTACACCTTC.

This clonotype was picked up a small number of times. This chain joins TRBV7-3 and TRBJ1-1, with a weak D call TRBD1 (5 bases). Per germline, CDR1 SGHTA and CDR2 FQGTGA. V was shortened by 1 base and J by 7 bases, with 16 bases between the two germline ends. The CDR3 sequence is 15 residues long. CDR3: CASSLSGGRSNEAFF. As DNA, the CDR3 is TGTGCCAGCAGCTTAAGTGGGGGTCGAAGCAATGAAGCTTTCTTT.

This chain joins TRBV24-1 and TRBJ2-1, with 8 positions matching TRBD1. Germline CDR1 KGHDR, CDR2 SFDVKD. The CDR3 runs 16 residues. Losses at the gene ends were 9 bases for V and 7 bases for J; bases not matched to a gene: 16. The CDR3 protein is CATSRSGTGVGNEQFF. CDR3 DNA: TGTGCCACCTCAAGATCCGGGACAGGAGTGGGGAATGAGCAGTTCTTC.

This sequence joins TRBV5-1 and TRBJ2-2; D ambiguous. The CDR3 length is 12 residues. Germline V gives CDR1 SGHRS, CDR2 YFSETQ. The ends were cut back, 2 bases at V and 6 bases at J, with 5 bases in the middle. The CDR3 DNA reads TGCGCCAGCAGCTTTCTACCCGGGGAGCTGTTTTTT. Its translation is CASSFLPGELFF.

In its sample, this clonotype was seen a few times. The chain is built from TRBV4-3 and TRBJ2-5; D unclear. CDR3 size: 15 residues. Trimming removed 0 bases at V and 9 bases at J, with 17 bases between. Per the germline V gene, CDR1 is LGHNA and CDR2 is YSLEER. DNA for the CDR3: TGCGCCAGCAGCCAAGATGAGGCCTTTAGGCTACCCCAGTACTTC. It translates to CASSQDEAFRLPQYF.

The CDR3 loop is CSARDRGAGEKLFF. In nucleotides, the CDR3 is TGCAGTGCTAGAGATCGGGGGGCTGGTGAAAAACTGTTTTTT. This sequence joins TRBV20-1 and TRBJ1-4; D is perhaps TRBD1 (6 bases). Trimming took off 0 bases at V and 7 bases at J, with 12 bases between the two ends. Germline loops: CDR1 DFQATT, CDR2 SNEGSKA (reference sequence). The CDR3 is 14 residues long.

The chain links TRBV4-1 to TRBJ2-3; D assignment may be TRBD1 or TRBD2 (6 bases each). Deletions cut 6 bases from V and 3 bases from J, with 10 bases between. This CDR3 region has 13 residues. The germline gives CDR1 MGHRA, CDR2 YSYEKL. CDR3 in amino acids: CASREGVTDTQYF. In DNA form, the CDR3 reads TGCGCCAGCAGGGAGGGGGTGACAGATACGCAGTATTTT.

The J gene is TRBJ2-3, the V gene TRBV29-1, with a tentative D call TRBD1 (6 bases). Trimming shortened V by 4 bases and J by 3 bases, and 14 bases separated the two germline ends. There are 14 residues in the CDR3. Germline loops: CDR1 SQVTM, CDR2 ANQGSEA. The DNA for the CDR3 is TGCAGCGTTGCCCCGCATGGACAGACAGATACGCAGTATTTT. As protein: CSVAPHGQTDTQYF.

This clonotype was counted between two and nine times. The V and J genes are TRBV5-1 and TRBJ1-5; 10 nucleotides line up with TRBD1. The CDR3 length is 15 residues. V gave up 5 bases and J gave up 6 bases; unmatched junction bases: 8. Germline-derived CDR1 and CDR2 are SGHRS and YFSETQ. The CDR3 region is CASSSGTGEGQPQHF. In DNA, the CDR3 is TGCGCCAGCAGTTCCGGGACAGGGGAAGGTCAGCCCCAGCATTTT.

The CDR3 loop reads CASSQDRAGAAQETQYF. The CDR3 nucleotides are TGTGCCAGCAGCCAAGATCGGGCAGGGGCGGCCCAAGAGACCCAGTACTTC. The V gene is TRBV3-1, the J gene TRBJ2-5, with D perhaps matching TRBD1 (6 bases). The CDR3 contains 17 residues. The germline V gene has CDR1 LGHDT and CDR2 YNNKEL (reference sequence). Trimming took 0 bases from V and 1 from J, leaving 15 bases between them.

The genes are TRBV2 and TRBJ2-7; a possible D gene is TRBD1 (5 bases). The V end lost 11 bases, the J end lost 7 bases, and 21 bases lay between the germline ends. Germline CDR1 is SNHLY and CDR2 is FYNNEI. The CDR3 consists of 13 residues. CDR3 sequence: CAAWAGSDWEQYF. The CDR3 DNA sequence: TGTGCCGCCTGGGCAGGGTCTGATTGGGAGCAGTACTTC.

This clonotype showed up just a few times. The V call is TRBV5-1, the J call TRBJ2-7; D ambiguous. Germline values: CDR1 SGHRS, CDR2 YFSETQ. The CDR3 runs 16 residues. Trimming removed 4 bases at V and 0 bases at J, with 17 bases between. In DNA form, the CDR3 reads TGCGCCAGCAGCCCAGACTCCGGATTCAGCTCCTACGAGCAGTACTTC. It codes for CASSPDSGFSSYEQYF.

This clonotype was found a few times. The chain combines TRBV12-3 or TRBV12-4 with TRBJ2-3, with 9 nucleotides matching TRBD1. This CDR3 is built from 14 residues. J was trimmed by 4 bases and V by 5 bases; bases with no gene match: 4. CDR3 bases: TGTGCCAGCAGTCCGGACAGGGGCCCAGATACGCAGTATTTT. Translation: CASSPDRGPDTQYF.

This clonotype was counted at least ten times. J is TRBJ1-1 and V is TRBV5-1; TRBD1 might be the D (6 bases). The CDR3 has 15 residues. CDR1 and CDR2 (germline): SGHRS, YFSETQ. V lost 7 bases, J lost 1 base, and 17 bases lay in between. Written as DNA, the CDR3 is TGCGCCAGCGATGAAACAGGACAGCCGAACACTGAAGCTTTCTTT. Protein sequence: CASDETGQPNTEAFF.

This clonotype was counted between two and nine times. The CDR3 spells CASSLDAAQYF. Written as DNA, the CDR3 is TGCGCCAGCAGCTTGGACGCGGCCCAGTACTTC. The rearrangement joins TRBV5-1 to TRBJ2-5; D gene ambiguous. The germline V and J ends were trimmed by 0 bases and 9 bases, with 6 bases remaining between them. The CDR3 spans 11 residues. CDR1 and CDR2 (germline): SGHRS, YFSETQ.

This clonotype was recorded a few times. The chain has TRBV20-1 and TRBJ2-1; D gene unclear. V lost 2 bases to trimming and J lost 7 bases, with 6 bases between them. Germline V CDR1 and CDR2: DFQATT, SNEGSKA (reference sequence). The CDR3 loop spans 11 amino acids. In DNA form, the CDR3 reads TGCAGTGCTAGACTCCTGAATGAGCAGTTCTTC. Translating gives CSARLLNEQFF.

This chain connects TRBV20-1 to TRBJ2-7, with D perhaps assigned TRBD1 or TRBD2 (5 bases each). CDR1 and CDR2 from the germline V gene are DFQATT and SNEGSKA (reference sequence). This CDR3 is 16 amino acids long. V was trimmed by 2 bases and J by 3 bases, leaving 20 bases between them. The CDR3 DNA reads TGCAGTGCTAGACAATTCCGGGACGCTAGGGACTACGAGCAGTACTTC. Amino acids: CSARQFRDARDYEQYF.

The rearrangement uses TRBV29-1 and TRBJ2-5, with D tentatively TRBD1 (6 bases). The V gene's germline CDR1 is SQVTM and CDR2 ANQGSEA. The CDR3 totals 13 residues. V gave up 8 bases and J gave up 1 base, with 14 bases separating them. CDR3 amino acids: CSSRYRAQETQYF. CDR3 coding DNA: TGCAGCAGCAGGTACAGGGCCCAAGAGACCCAGTACTTC. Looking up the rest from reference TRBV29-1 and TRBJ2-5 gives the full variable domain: SAVISQKPSRDICQRGTSLTIQCQVDSQVTMMFWYRQQPGQSLTLIATANQGSEATYESGFVIDKFPISRPNLTFSTLTVSNMSPEDSSIYLCSSRYRAQETQYFGPGTRLLVL.

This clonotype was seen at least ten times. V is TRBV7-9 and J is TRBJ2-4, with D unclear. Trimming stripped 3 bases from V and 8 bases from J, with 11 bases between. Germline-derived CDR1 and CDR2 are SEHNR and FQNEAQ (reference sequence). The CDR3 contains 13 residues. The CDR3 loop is CASSFDNSDIQYF. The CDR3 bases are TGTGCCAGCAGCTTTGACAATTCCGACATTCAGTACTTC.

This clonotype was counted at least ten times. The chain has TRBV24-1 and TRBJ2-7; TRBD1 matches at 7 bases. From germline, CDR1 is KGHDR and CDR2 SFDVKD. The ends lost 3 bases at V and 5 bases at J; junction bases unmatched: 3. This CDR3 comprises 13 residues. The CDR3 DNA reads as TGTGCCACCAGTGATCCGGACAGGAACGAGCAGTACTTC. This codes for CATSDPDRNEQYF.

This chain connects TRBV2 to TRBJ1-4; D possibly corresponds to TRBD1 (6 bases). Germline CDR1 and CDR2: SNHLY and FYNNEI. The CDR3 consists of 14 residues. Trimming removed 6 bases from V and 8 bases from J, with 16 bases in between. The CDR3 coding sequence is TGTGCCAGCAGGAAACAGGGTATTCAGGAAAAACTGTTTTTT. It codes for CASRKQGIQEKLFF.

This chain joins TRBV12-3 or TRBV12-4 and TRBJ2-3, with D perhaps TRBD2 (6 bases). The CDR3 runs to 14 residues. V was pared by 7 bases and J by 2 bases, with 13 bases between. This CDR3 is CASTLGGVTDTQYF. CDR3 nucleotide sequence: TGTGCCAGCACCCTCGGCGGGGTCACAGATACGCAGTATTTT.